This record looks at one T cell receptor beta chain sequence and its context. Its antigen remains unidentified. Nothing much larger sits one base from this clone, and base qualities are not available. Taken from the germline V gene, the CDR1 and CDR2 loops are WSHSY and SAAADI. From the cysteine up to the phenylalanine, the CDR3 has a length of 15 residues. Left in the record is the CDR3 DNA by itself, 45 bases read in frame from the first base. V loses 7 bases at its end and J loses 0 bases; junction bases beyond the gene matches: 9. TCR CDR3 regions were amplified from genomic DNA by multiplex PCR using the deep immunoSEQ assay. Genomic DNA extracted from each cell subset was distributed evenly over all wells of several immunoSEQ 96-well plates, and each plate served as one replicate. For sorted subsets, each replicate PCR was loaded with roughly 0.2 ug genomic DNA, equivalent to 32,000 or so T cell genomes. Purified libraries were measured with a Qubit 3.0 fluorometer, size-checked on a Bioanalyzer 2100, and measured again with the KAPA Library Quantification kit. Every immunoSEQ 96-well plate was sequenced on a separate single-read 150-cycle Illumina NextSeq 550 flow cell. Concerning the study's data processing: The immunoSEQ output contained only junctional sequences without quality scores, so filtering could not match that applied to full-length reads. To assign V/J genes and CDR3, sequences were annotated against IMGT germline references using PyIR, a Python wrapper for IgBLAST v1.9. Reads were removed for weak V/J assignments (E-value above 1e-6), missing CDR3, stop codons, out-of-frame junctions, or ambiguous translated residues. V3J clonotypes were defined by identical inferred V gene, J gene, and CDR3 amino acid sequence. Percentage overlap between repertoires was calculated by dividing the number of shared unique clonotypes by the size of the smaller repertoire. Three approaches were used to assess repertoire richness: RTK rarefaction, the Chao1 estimator, and Recon v2.1 estimates of unobserved clonotypes. For all TCRbeta clonotypes obtained by the gDNA method from a few donors, generation probabilities were computed with OLGA. Not all clones reach the TCRdb copy of this immuneACCESS table, which keeps in-frame sequences only. Checked studies attribute under half of the gap to unresolved V genes and leave the rest unexplained. V and J calls and clone size are those listed in that table; D and trimming were worked out from the DNA. For this sample the table gives some 1,600,000 clones, of which 95% to 99% were detected only once. Roughly 0.42% of the sample lies in the top ten.

The donors were healthy, HIV-negative adults with no recently reported acute infections or vaccinations. Every donor was a Caucasian adult living in Nashville, Tennessee, USA. Magnetic negative selection was used to enrich CD4+ T cells, after which naive cells were positively selected on CD45RA and the negative fraction became the memory subset. Blood was collected by leukapheresis, and PBMCs were isolated by Ficoll-Histopaque density gradient centrifugation and then cryopreserved in liquid nitrogen vapor phase. Analytical flow cytometry was used to check the purity and quantity of each magnetically sorted T cell population. Genomic DNA was isolated from each sorted fraction and quantified by UV absorbance on a Nanodrop 2000c. The sample belongs to a study of shared clonotypes between healthy human individuals (dated by TCRdb to the early 2020s). About the investigation overall: The cohort included three men and a couple of women between 18 and 49 years of age. Leukapheresis yielded between about 0.85 and 9 billion PBMCs per donor. Different laboratories and diverse techniques were used to prepare libraries and sequence TCR repertoires, to increase sequencing depth and limit assay-specific biases. Blood TCR repertoires of five healthy adults were deeply sequenced to estimate repertoire size and the extent of clonotype sharing between individuals. Per donor, three plates each were used for CD4 naive and CD4 memory, two for CD8 naive, and one for CD8 memory.

What the research found in general, with its limitations: Rarefaction of sorted-subset datasets indicated incomplete sequencing despite the large sequencing depth. When a few donors were compared, the shared fraction of clonotypes was about 5% for naive CD4, 3.5% to 4% for naive CD8, roughly 2.3% for memory CD4, and 0.4% for memory CD8. Estimated clonotype richness was generally larger for naive than for memory subsets. Only blood was sampled, and tissue TCR repertoires likely differ from those in blood. The small number of donors limited the genetic and exposure-history diversity represented. Based on pairwise subsampling, the degree of clonotype sharing among donors was expected to be affected by sequencing depth. Higher generation probabilities were observed for clonotypes shared by all four sorted-subset donors than for non-shared clonotypes.

The sequencing sample was made of naive CD4+ T cells sorted from blood. Per the publication, the cell subset or site label means: CD45RA+ positively selected. The TCR comes from a man in his thirties or forties in good health. This receptor chain uses TRBV10-2 and TRBJ2-7, with TRBD1 identical over 7 junction bases. The sequenced DNA: TGCGCCAGCAACCCGACAGGGCCAAGCTCCTACGAGCAGTACTTC. Protein translation: CASNPTGPSSYEQYF.